These T cell receptor beta chains were read from a single sample in a study of CD8+ T cells in alopecia areata. Sequencing used immunoSEQ multiplex PCR; TCRdb keeps in-frame clones, though not all of them. The sample lists 200,000 to 250,000 clones; approximately 65% were seen once. This specimen consisted of CD4+ T cells sorted from blood, obtained around week 44, from a patient treated with tofacitinib. The receptors were gathered from a human donor with alopecia areata. Both conserved end residues are trimmed from each CDR3. The size entry is marked missing in some rows and otherwise reads once, few, many or a size class.

cdr3_length,clone_size,j_call,v_call,cdr3_aa
13,.,TRBJ1-1,TRBV15,ATSRETAMNTEAF
11,.,TRBJ2-7,TRBV2,ASSLRSTYEQY
11,.,TRBJ1-5,TRBV27,ASSPRVNQPQH
11,.,TRBJ1-1,TRBV10-3,AISEPPDTEAF
9,.,TRBJ2-5,TRBV29-1,SAGGGETQY
14,few,TRBJ1-5,TRBV5-6,ASSLRGQGAFQPQH
12,.,TRBJ2-1,TRBV5-6,ASSRDRGMYEQF
11,.,TRBJ1-5,TRBV29-1,SVGDRANQPQH
10,few,TRBJ2-1,TRBV6-5,ASSNRGYEQF
14,once,TRBJ2-1,TRBV5-1,ASSFGLAGGHNEQF
11,.,TRBJ2-5,TRBV9,ASSPGVYETQY
11,.,TRBJ2-7,TRBV29-1,SVEIDRGSEQY
11,.,TRBJ2-5,TRBV5-6,ASSPRPQETQY
10,few,TRBJ2-5,TRBV15,ATGPYQETQY
13,.,TRBJ2-2,TRBV30,AWSVHMGGSGELF
11,.,TRBJ2-5,TRBV6-5,ASSSPSMKTQY
8,few,TRBJ1-1,TRBV29-1,SGDEGEAF
11,.,TRBJ2-4,TRBV7-9,ASSLRQGDIQY
13,.,TRBJ1-1,TRBV4-1,ASSQDYRADTEAF
12,.,TRBJ2-2,TRBV30,AWGSPLPPGELF
9,.,TRBJ1-4,TRBV2,ASREQGELF
11,.,TRBJ2-3,TRBV29-1,SARQGITDTQY
11,.,TRBJ1-1,TRBV9,ASSDRQGTEAF
16,.,TRBJ1-6,TRBV7-2,ASSLANSRGSYNSPLH
13,few,TRBJ1-4,TRBV7-2,ASSLRPGAGEKLF
9,.,TRBJ2-4,TRBV29-1,SVVGVDIQY
15,many,TRBJ2-1,TRBV2,ASGSLVPGRGYNEQF
13,.,TRBJ1-2,TRBV25-1,ASSDPGGAVGGYT
12,few,TRBJ2-1,TRBV5-1,ASSSPGVDNEQF
14,.,TRBJ1-5,TRBV7-3,ASSLVDRGHGQPQH
10,few,TRBJ1-1,TRBV29-1,SVGQYGTEAF
13,.,TRBJ2-3,TRBV19,ASSRSSTSTDTQY
13,.,TRBJ2-2,TRBV21-1,ASQGEEGPTGELF
14,.,TRBJ1-5,TRBV13,ASSLSGTGSNQPQH